This T cell receptor (beta chain) was sequenced for a study of blood T cell repertoires in COVID-19. On the study more broadly: The samples span acute and convalescent COVID-19 from the United States, Italy and Spain.

The J segment lost 6 bases and the V segment lost 6 bases, leaving 15 bases of the junction unmatched. Germline V lookup: CDR1 SQVTM, CDR2 ANQGSEA. CDR3 length: 15 residues. Original processing methods: Reference gene primer amplification gave nucleated cell count estimates. Profiling relied on immunoSEQ multiplex PCR, and the TCRdb table lists in-frame clones only, not all of them. That table supplies the V and J calls and clone size; D and trimming were determined from the DNA. Among 150,000 to 200,000 clones listed, 65% to 85% were seen once. The genes are TRBV29-1 and TRBJ2-7; 9 bases align to TRBD1. The sample consisted of peripheral blood. The sequence was collected from a man aged 55 to 70 with active or convalescent COVID-19. The CDR3 DNA follows: TGCAGCGTCAACCCGGGACAGGGCCGCTGGGGCGAGCAGTACTTC. Its protein product is CSVNPGQGRWGEQYF.